These 10 T cell receptor beta chains came from one sample sequenced in a study of cytomegalovirus exposure and HLA in healthy donors. PCR employed 60 Vbeta and 13 Jbeta primers. TCRdb's copy holds only in-frame clones and misses some; the assay was immunoSEQ multiplex PCR. The table records 95,000 to 150,000 clones, roughly 80% of them present only once. The sequenced sample consisted of PBMCs. The receptors originated from a woman in her 40s in good health and CMV-seronegative.

This clone was seen a handful of times. This chain uses TRBV5-1 with TRBJ2-1; perhaps TRBD1 as D (5 bases). Per the germline V gene, CDR1 is SGHRS and CDR2 is YFSETQ. The CDR3 is made up of 15 amino acids. Trimming removed 4 bases from V and 8 bases from J, with 19 bases in between. This CDR3 reads CASSPRRAIPHEQFF. DNA of the CDR3: TGCGCCAGCAGCCCCCGCAGGGCCATTCCCCATGAGCAGTTCTTC.

This chain joins TRBV11-2 and TRBJ2-1; D is perhaps TRBD1 (6 bases). With 6 bases removed from V and 3 bases from J, the gap between germline ends came to 15 bases. The V gene's germline CDR1 is SGHAT and CDR2 FQNNGV. The CDR3 is 15 amino acids. The CDR3 here is CASSYGQRNYNEQFF. The CDR3 DNA follows: TGTGCCAGCAGTTATGGACAGCGAAACTACAATGAGCAGTTCTTC. Complete variable domain (other parts from reference TRBV11-2 and TRBJ2-1): EAGVAQSPRYKIIEKRQSVAFWCNPISGHATLYWYQQILGQGPKLLIQFQNNGVVDDSQLPKDRFSAERLKGVDSTLKIQPAKLEDSAVYLCASSYGQRNYNEQFFGPGTRLTVL.

The V call is TRBV6-1, the J call TRBJ1-5; D unclear. The germline V and J ends were trimmed by 4 bases and 6 bases, with 10 bases remaining between them. The CDR3 runs 13 residues. The germline CDR1 and CDR2 sequences are MNHNS and SASEGT. The CDR3 sequence is CASSAVLGQPQHF. CDR3 coding DNA: TGTGCCAGCAGTGCCGTGCTAGGTCAGCCCCAGCATTTT.

This clone was detected a few times. The rearrangement joins TRBV27 to TRBJ2-7, with a weak D call TRBD2 (6 bases). With 3 bases removed from V and 6 bases from J, the gap between germline ends came to 15 bases. Germline V gene data show CDR1 as MNHEY and CDR2 as SMNVEV (reference sequence). This CDR3 is built from 14 residues. This chain's CDR3 is CASSFLDYPSEQYF. The DNA of the CDR3 is TGTGCCAGCAGTTTCCTGGACTACCCCTCCGAGCAGTACTTC.

The CDR3: CASSLVREGLGTQYF. The CDR3 bases are TGTGCCAGCAGCTTAGTGCGGGAGGGCCTTGGTACGCAGTATTTT. V usage is TRBV7-2 and J usage is TRBJ2-3; 9 bases map to TRBD2. V lost 1 base and J lost 8; bases outside the gene matches: 7. The CDR3 length is 15 residues. Germline V CDR1 and CDR2: SGHTA, FQGNSA.

The J gene is TRBJ2-3, the V gene TRBV5-1; D remains ambiguous. Germline V gives CDR1 SGHRS, CDR2 YFSETQ. Trimming left V 5 bases short and J 0 bases short, with 7 bases between. CDR3 length equals 13 residues. The CDR3 DNA sequence: TGCGCCAGCAGGGCACCTAGCACAGATACGCAGTATTTT. This encodes CASRAPSTDTQYF.

Only one count was recorded for this clone. This sequence joins TRBV5-4 and TRBJ2-3; possible D gene TRBD1, 6 bases. From germline, CDR1 is SGHNT and CDR2 YYREEE (reference sequence). The CDR3 runs 14 residues. The germline V and J ends were trimmed by 3 bases and 6 bases, with 14 bases remaining between them. CDR3 in amino acids: CASSSQGSRDTQYF. The CDR3 coding sequence is TGTGCCAGCAGCTCCCAGGGGTCGAGGGATACGCAGTATTTT.

The V gene is TRBV27, the J gene TRBJ2-5; the D gene is possibly TRBD2 (6 bases). The better agreement between TRBJ2-7 and the DNA end casts doubt on the J call. CDR1 and CDR2 (germline): MNHEY, SMNVEV (reference sequence). The CDR3 covers 15 residues. The CDR3, as DNA: TGTGCCAGCAGCCCAAGTTGGGGGGAATTCCACGAGCAGTACTTC. Protein product: CASSPSWGEFHEQYF.

On this clone: One end of the junction fails to match germline, which may point to a read error. This chain links TRBV29-1 with TRBJ2-6; maybe TRBD1 (5 bases). Germline V gene sequence: CDR1 SQVTM, CDR2 ANQGSEA. The CDR3 extends over 13 amino acids. The CDR3 reads CSVVTSGANGLTF. Written as DNA, the CDR3 is TGCAGCGTTGTCACCTCTGGGGCCAACGGCCTGACTTTC.

V and J are TRBV28 and TRBJ1-3; D gene uncertain. CDR3 length: 15 residues. Germline-derived CDR1 and CDR2 are MDHEN and SYDVKM. V was pared by 8 bases and J by 0 bases, with 14 bases between. CDR3 amino acids: CASGYNPSSGNTIYF. Written as DNA, the CDR3 is TGTGCCAGCGGTTACAATCCAAGCTCTGGAAACACCATATATTTT.